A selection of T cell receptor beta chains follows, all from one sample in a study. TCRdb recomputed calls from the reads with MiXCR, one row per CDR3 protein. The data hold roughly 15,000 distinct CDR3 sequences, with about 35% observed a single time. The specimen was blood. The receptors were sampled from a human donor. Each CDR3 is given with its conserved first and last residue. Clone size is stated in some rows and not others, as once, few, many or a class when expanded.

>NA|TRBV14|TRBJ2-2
CASSQAPRREDYNELFF
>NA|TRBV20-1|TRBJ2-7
CSSISGMEGTYEQYF
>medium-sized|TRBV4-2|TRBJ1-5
CASSQEIDQPQHF
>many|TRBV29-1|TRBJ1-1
CSGSSRNTEAFF
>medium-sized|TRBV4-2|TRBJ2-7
CASSQDSGLVYEQYF
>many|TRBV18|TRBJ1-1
CASSPAQGRTEAFF
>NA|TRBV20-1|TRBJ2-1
CSARDSREASYNEQFF
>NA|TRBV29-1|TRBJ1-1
CSVEHTDAFF
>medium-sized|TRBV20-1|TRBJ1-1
CSAFPTGGLTTEAFF
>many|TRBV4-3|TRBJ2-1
CASSQETPTSGRGDEQFF
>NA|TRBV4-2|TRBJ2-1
CASSQEGAGGNEQFF
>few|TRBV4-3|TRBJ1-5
CASGPNILLNQPQHF
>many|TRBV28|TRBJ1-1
CATSDPATEDTEAFF
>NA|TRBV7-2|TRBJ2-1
CASSRRDEQFF
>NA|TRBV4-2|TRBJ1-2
CASSQGQDGYTF
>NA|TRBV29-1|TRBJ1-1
CSVGDSPEAFF